The 28 T cell receptor beta chains listed next were all sequenced from one sample in a study of response to subunit inactivated influenza vaccine (dated by TCRdb to 2016 to 2019). The protocol used for the library was RT-PCR. Reads for this sample came from an Illumina HiSeq 2500. TCRdb's own reprocessing of the public reads used fastp at Q25 and MiXCR and kept productive beta chains. One record per CDR3 amino acid sequence lists the most common genes and DNA. For this sample there are over 450,000 distinct CDR3 sequences; under 15% appear just once. The ten biggest clones cover about an eighth of the sample. Sample time point, as interpreted from the label and publication: approximately 40 days after influenza vaccine administration. The material sequenced was PBMCs from blood, taken 35 to 45 days after vaccination. These receptor sequences come from a man between 45 and 60 years old who received an inactivated influenza vaccine. Donor details come from another sample of the same person, matched by shared clones.

The CDR3 here is CATKGLAGGLSTDTQYF. The CDR3 DNA sequence: TGTGCCACCAAGGGACTAGCGGGGGGCCTGAGCACAGATACGCAGTATTTT. V usage is TRBV10-3 and J usage is TRBJ2-3, with 15 positions matching TRBD2. Trimming removed 10 bases from V and 0 bases from J; junction bases left unmatched: 8. Germline V CDR1 and CDR2: ENHRY, SYGVKD. This CDR3 is 17 amino acids long.

The chain employs TRBV20-1 and TRBJ2-7; 8 bases are shared with TRBD2. V was pared by 6 bases and J by 5 bases, with 15 bases of the junction left unmatched. Looked up from germline, CDR1 is DFQATT and CDR2 is SNEGSKA (reference sequence). The CDR3 totals 15 residues. The CDR3 sequence: CSAVSGTRLSHEQYF. The CDR3 nucleotides read TGCAGTGCAGTCTCTGGGACTAGACTGTCTCACGAGCAGTACTTC.

This chain uses TRBV7-2 with TRBJ2-1; 9 nucleotides align to TRBD1. CDR1 and CDR2 from the germline V gene are SGHTA and FQGNSA. The J segment lost 8 bases and the V segment lost 6 bases, leaving 8 bases of the junction unmatched. The CDR3 has 14 residues. Written as DNA, the CDR3 is TGTGCCAGCAGAACAACAGGGGGCGCAGATGAGCAGTTCTTC. This encodes CASRTTGGADEQFF.

A few counts support this clonotype. The V and J genes are TRBV28 and TRBJ2-5, with unresolved D. CDR1 is MDHEN, CDR2 SYDVKM, per germline. Trimming shortened V by 7 bases and J by 6 bases, and 21 bases separated the two germline ends. The CDR3 is 15 amino acids. CDR3 residues: CASTLRTPNIKTQYF. CDR3 DNA: TGTGCCAGCACCCTCCGGACCCCAAACATAAAGACCCAGTACTTC.

The genes are TRBV20-1 and TRBJ1-2, with TRBD1 identical over 11 bases. From germline, CDR1 is DFQATT and CDR2 SNEGSKA (reference sequence). Trimming cost V 6 bases and J 8 bases; bases outside gene matches: 11. The CDR3 spans 14 residues. As DNA, the CDR3 is TGCAGTGCCCTTCGGACAGGGGGCTCTTACGGCTACACCTTC. Translated: CSALRTGGSYGYTF.

This chain joins TRBV6-1 and TRBJ2-7; a weak D match, TRBD2 (6 bases). Trimming left V 5 bases short and J 2 bases short, with 19 bases between. This CDR3 is built from 16 residues. Germline values: CDR1 MNHNS, CDR2 SASEGT. CDR3 coding DNA: TGTGCCAGCAGTATCTCTTATCAGCCGGGGGCCTACGAGCAGTACTTC. The encoded protein is CASSISYQPGAYEQYF.

This clonotype was observed a handful of times. The rearrangement joins TRBV5-1 to TRBJ2-7, with 12 bases aligning to TRBD2. This CDR3 contains 16 residues. The germline V gene encodes CDR1 SGHRS and CDR2 YFSETQ. The trim removed 3 bases at V and 2 bases at J, leaving 6 bases unmatched. The CDR3 coding sequence is TGCGCCAGCAGCTCACCCCTAGCGGGAGGGCCCTACGAGCAGTACTTC. Translating gives CASSSPLAGGPYEQYF.

This rearrangement joins TRBV12-3 or TRBV12-4 to TRBJ2-7, with 13 positions matching TRBD2. J was trimmed by 6 bases and V by 6 bases; bases with no gene match: 8. This CDR3 region has 15 residues. The CDR3 sequence: CASSQTSGRASEQYF. The CDR3 nucleotides read TGTGCCAGCAGCCAAACTAGCGGGAGGGCGAGCGAGCAGTACTTC.

There are many counts of this clonotype. This chain connects TRBV28 to TRBJ1-1; D call uncertain. Germline CDR1 MDHEN, CDR2 SYDVKM. V lost 8 bases and J lost 0, with 10 bases in between. The CDR3 covers 13 residues. The CDR3 loop reads CASGTVLNTEAFF. As DNA, the CDR3 is TGTGCCAGCGGTACAGTTTTGAACACTGAAGCTTTCTTT.

V gene TRBV7-2 combines with J gene TRBJ2-1; D is perhaps TRBD2 (6 bases). Germline-derived CDR1 and CDR2 are SGHTA and FQGNSA. Trimming cost V 3 bases and J 6 bases, with 15 bases left between them. The CDR3 is made up of 15 amino acids. The CDR3 DNA follows: TGTGCCAGCAGCTTCCGAATTGGGGGGATCAATGAGCAGTTCTTC. Its translation: CASSFRIGGINEQFF.

The J gene is TRBJ2-2, the V gene TRBV20-1; possible D gene TRBD2, 6 bases. V lost 1 base to trimming and J lost 1 base, with 13 bases between them. In germline, CDR1 is DFQATT, CDR2 SNEGSKA (reference sequence). This CDR3 region has 16 residues. CDR3 in amino acids: CSARGASEWNTGELFF. The CDR3 DNA sequence: TGCAGTGCTAGAGGGGCTAGCGAATGGAACACCGGGGAGCTGTTTTTT.

The V and J genes are TRBV6-2 or TRBV6-3 and TRBJ2-7; maybe TRBD2 (5 bases). The V end lost 4 bases, the J end lost 6 bases, and 13 bases lay between the germline ends. CDR1 and CDR2 (germline): MNHEY, SVGEGT. The CDR3 spans 13 residues. The CDR3 reads CASSFPDGIEQYF. DNA for the CDR3: TGTGCCAGCAGTTTCCCGGACGGGATCGAGCAGTACTTC.

This clonotype was seen only a few times. V is TRBV6-5 and J is TRBJ1-6; TRBD1 matches at 8 bases. Germline-derived CDR1 and CDR2 are MNHEY and SVGAGI. J was trimmed by 10 bases and V by 0 bases; bases with no gene match: 8. The CDR3 covers 16 residues. The CDR3 DNA reads as TGTGCCAGCAGTTACTCGCCCGGGACAGGCACCTCACCCCTCCACTTT. As protein: CASSYSPGTGTSPLHF.

This rearrangement joins TRBV12-3 or TRBV12-4 to TRBJ1-3; no firm D call. The V gene lost 6 bases and the J gene lost 0 bases, with 12 bases spanning the gap. The CDR3 runs to 15 residues. The CDR3 coding sequence is TGTGCCAGCAGACTGGACGGGAGCTCTGGAAACACCATATATTTT. This gives the protein CASRLDGSSGNTIYF.

This sequence joins TRBV19 and TRBJ2-7, with 14 bases lining up with TRBD2. The CDR3 is made up of 15 amino acids. CDR1 and CDR2 (germline): LNHDA, SQIVND (reference sequence). V gave up 4 bases and J gave up 7 bases; unmatched junction bases: 6. For the CDR3, the DNA is TGTGCCAGTAGTACGGGACTAGCGGGAGAGGGTGAGCAGTACTTC. This translates into CASSTGLAGEGEQYF.

This clonotype was detected only a few times. The rearrangement joins TRBV7-2 to TRBJ2-7; TRBD2 matches at 9 bases. The CDR3 runs to 15 residues. Trimming at V came to 1 base and at J to 4 bases, leaving 5 bases not matched to a gene. Germline CDR1 is SGHTA and CDR2 is FQGNSA. The CDR3: CASSLDGTSFYEQYF. The CDR3 bases are TGTGCCAGCAGCTTAGACGGGACTAGCTTTTACGAGCAGTACTTC. Combining the CDR3 with reference TRBV7-2 and TRBJ2-7 gives the whole variable domain GAGVSQSPSNKVTEKGKDVELRCDPISGHTALYWYRQSLGQGLEFLIYFQGNSAPDKSGLPSDRFSAERTGGSVSTLTIQRTQQEDSAVYLCASSLDGTSFYEQYFGPGTRLTVT.

This chain connects TRBV5-6 to TRBJ2-7; D remains ambiguous. This CDR3 comprises 14 residues. V was pared by 4 bases and J by 2 bases, with 13 bases between. Germline values: CDR1 SGHDT, CDR2 YYEEEE. The CDR3 spells CASSPLNKAYEQYF. The CDR3 region has the DNA TGTGCCAGCAGCCCTCTAAACAAAGCCTACGAGCAGTACTTC.

The chain recombines TRBV20-1 with TRBJ2-1, with D uncertain. The germline V gene encodes CDR1 DFQATT and CDR2 SNEGSKA (reference sequence). Deletions cut 3 bases from V and 3 bases from J, with 6 bases between. CDR3 length: 12 amino acids. CDR3: CSASDFYNEQFF. Written as DNA, the CDR3 is TGCAGTGCTAGCGACTTCTACAATGAGCAGTTCTTC.

This clonotype showed up just a few times. The chain combines TRBV10-3 with TRBJ2-3, with unresolved D. The germline V and J ends were trimmed by 8 bases and 4 bases, with 10 bases remaining between them. This CDR3 spans 12 amino acids. In germline, CDR1 is ENHRY, CDR2 SYGVKD. In nucleotides, the CDR3 is TGTGCCATCGGAGCAGAGGCAGATACGCAGTATTTT. Translating gives CAIGAEADTQYF.

The chain links TRBV5-8 to TRBJ2-3; 7 bases align to TRBD2. The germline CDR1 and CDR2 sequences are SGHTS and YDEGEE. The length of the CDR3 is 16 residues. V was pared by 1 base and J by 2 bases, with 7 bases of the junction left unmatched. Here the CDR3 reads CASSLSRLADTDTQYF. The CDR3 bases are TGTGCCAGCAGCTTGAGCCGCCTAGCGGACACAGATACGCAGTATTTT.

V usage is TRBV4-3 and J usage is TRBJ1-1, with D unresolved. The germline V gene encodes CDR1 LGHNA and CDR2 YSLEER. Deletions cut 3 bases from V and 0 bases from J, with 11 bases between. This CDR3 region has 15 residues. The CDR3: CASSHYQSMNTEAFF. The CDR3 nucleotides read TGCGCCAGCAGCCATTACCAATCCATGAACACTGAAGCTTTCTTT.

This clonotype was observed a handful of times. CDR3 amino acids: CASSLSRAEQYF. The CDR3 DNA follows: TGTGCCAGCAGTTTAAGCCGGGCCGAGCAGTACTTC. The chain joins TRBV28 to TRBJ2-7; unclear D gene. V gave up 2 bases and J gave up 6 bases, with 8 bases separating them. Germline-derived CDR1 and CDR2 are MDHEN and SYDVKM. This CDR3 has 12 amino acids. Filled out from reference TRBV28 and TRBJ2-7, the complete variable domain reads DVKVTQSSRYLVKRTGEKVFLECVQDMDHENMFWYRQDPGLGLRLIYFSYDVKMKEKGDIPEGYSVSREKKERFSLILESASTNQTSMYLCASSLSRAEQYFGPGTRLTVT.

The sample holds a few counts of this clonotype. V gene TRBV20-1 combines with J gene TRBJ1-4; no firm D call. The CDR3 runs 15 residues. V lost 0 bases, J lost 0 bases, and 8 bases lay in between. CDR1 is DFQATT and CDR2 is SNEGSKA in the germline V gene (reference sequence). CDR3 sequence reads: CSARDRKATNEKLFF. The CDR3 coding sequence is TGCAGTGCTAGAGATAGGAAAGCAACTAATGAAAAACTGTTTTTT.

This clonotype was detected many times. The V gene is TRBV5-5, the J gene TRBJ2-5, with D possibly called TRBD1 or TRBD2 (5 bases each). Per germline, CDR1 SGHKS and CDR2 YYEKEE (reference sequence). V lost 0 bases, J lost 2 bases, and 11 bases lay in between. CDR3 length: 15 residues. CDR3 loop: CASSLGEGRQETQYF. DNA of the CDR3: TGTGCCAGCAGCTTGGGAGAGGGGCGGCAAGAGACCCAGTACTTC.

V gene TRBV7-2 combines with J gene TRBJ1-6, with a weak D call TRBD1 (5 bases). Germline assignment: CDR1 SGHTA and CDR2 FQGNSA. Deletions cut 0 bases from V and 9 bases from J, with 15 bases between. The CDR3 length is 16 residues. CDR3 bases: TGTGCCAGCAGCTTAGCCGTCGAACCCGGGGGTTCACCCCTCCACTTT. It yields the protein CASSLAVEPGGSPLHF.

This clonotype was seen a few times. The V gene is TRBV7-2, the J gene TRBJ1-5, with D possibly being TRBD1 (5 bases). Germline V gene lookup returns CDR1 SGHTA and CDR2 FQGNSA. The CDR3 covers 16 residues. Trimming stripped 4 bases from V and 3 bases from J, with 16 bases between. CDR3 protein: CASSSFETAYNQPQHF. The CDR3 DNA sequence: TGTGCCAGCAGCTCATTCGAGACAGCGTACAATCAGCCCCAGCATTTT.

This clonotype came up a few times. This chain joins TRBV12-3 or TRBV12-4 and TRBJ1-2; D unresolved. Trimming shortened V by 3 bases and J by 7 bases, and 15 bases separated the two germline ends. The CDR3 totals 14 residues. CDR3 DNA: TGTGCCAGCAGTTTGATTTTCCCCTACCGTGGCTACACCTTC. Translated: CASSLIFPYRGYTF.

This clonotype has more than one count but fewer than ten. This chain links TRBV20-1 with TRBJ1-1, with D possibly matching TRBD1 (5 bases). CDR1 is DFQATT, CDR2 SNEGSKA, per germline (reference sequence). The CDR3 length is 11 residues. V lost 3 bases and J 6 bases, leaving 8 bases between the germline ends. CDR3 in DNA: TGCAGTGCTAGCGCACAGGCTGAAGCTTTCTTT. Translating gives CSASAQAEAFF.